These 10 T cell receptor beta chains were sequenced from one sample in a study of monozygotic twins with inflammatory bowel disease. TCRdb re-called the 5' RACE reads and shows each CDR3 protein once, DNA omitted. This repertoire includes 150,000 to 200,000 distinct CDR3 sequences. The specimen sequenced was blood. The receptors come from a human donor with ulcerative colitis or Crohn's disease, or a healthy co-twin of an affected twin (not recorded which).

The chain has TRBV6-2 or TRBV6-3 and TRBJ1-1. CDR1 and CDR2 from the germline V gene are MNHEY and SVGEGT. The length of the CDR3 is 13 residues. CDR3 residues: CASSYMGGTEAFF.

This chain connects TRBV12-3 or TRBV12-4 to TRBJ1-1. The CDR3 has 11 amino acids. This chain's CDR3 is CASVRTDEAFF.

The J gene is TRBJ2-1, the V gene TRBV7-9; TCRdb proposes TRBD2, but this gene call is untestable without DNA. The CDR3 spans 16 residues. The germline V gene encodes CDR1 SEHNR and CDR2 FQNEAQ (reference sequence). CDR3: CASSSLPGLAGWGQFF.

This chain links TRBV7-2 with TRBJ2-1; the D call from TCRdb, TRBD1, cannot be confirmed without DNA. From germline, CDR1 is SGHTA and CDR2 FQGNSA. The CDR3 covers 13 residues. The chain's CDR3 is CASSSDRDNEQFF.

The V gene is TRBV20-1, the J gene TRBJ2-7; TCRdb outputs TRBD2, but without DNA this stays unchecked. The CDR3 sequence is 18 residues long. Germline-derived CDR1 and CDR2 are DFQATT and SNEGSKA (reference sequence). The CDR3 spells CSASIPPLAGLISYEQYF.

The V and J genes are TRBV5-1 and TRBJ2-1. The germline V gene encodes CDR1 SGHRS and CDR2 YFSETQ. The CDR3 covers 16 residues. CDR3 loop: CASSLVPLSSYNEQFF.

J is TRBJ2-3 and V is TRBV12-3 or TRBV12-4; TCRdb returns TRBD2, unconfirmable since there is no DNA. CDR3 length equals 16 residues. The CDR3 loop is CASSFGLAGATDTQYF.

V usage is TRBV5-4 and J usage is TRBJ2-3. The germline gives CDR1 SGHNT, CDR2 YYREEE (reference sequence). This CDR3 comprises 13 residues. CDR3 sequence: CASSLHSTDTQYF. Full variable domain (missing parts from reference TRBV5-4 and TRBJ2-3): ETGVTQSPTHLIKTRGQQVTLRCSSQSGHNTVSWYQQALGQGPQFIFQYYREEENGRGNFPPRFSGLQFPNYSSELNVNALELDDSALYLCASSLHSTDTQYFGPGTRLTVL.

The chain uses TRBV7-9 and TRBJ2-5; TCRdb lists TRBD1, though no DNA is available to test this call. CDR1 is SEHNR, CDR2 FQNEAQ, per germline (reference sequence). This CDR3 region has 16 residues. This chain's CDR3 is CASSLLVRGAQETQYF.

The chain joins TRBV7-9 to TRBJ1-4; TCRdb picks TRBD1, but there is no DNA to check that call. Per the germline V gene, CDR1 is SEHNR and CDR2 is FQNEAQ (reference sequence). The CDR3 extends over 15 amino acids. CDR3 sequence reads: CASSSRTDGGEKLFF.